A single sample is the source of the 18 T cell receptor beta chains below, sequenced in a study of cytomegalovirus exposure and HLA in healthy donors. The PCR had 60 Vbeta and 13 Jbeta primers. The repertoire was sequenced with immunoSEQ multiplex PCR; TCRdb's copy has only in-frame clones and lacks some. This repertoire comprises some 75,000 clones; its ten largest clones make up approximately 5%. The sequenced sample consisted of PBMCs. The receptors derive from a man aged 40-55 years in good health and CMV-seronegative.

The chain uses TRBV5-4 and TRBJ2-1; 7 bases fit TRBD1. With 9 bases clipped from V and 0 bases from J, the junction kept 6 bases outside the gene matches. Looked up from germline, CDR1 is SGHNT and CDR2 is YYREEE (reference sequence). The CDR3 runs 14 residues. CDR3 in amino acids: CATGTDNSYNEQFF. CDR3 nucleotides: TGTGCCACCGGGACAGATAACTCCTACAATGAGCAGTTCTTC.

This chain uses TRBV27 with TRBJ2-1; 10 bases are a match to TRBD1. The CDR3 totals 16 residues. Germline V gene lookup returns CDR1 MNHEY and CDR2 SMNVEV (reference sequence). V gave up 5 bases and J gave up 4 bases; unmatched junction bases: 8. CDR3 in DNA: TGTGCCAGCAGTACGCCCGGGACAGGGGTTTACAATGAGCAGTTCTTC. This translates into CASSTPGTGVYNEQFF.

The chain carries TRBV19 and TRBJ2-2, with TRBD2 as a possible D gene (5 bases). The CDR3 extends over 14 amino acids. Germline CDR1 and CDR2: LNHDA and SQIVND (reference sequence). Deletions cut 3 bases from V and 5 bases from J, with 10 bases between. The CDR3 nucleotides are TGTGCCAGTAGTATTAGGGAGAGTACCGGGGAGCTGTTTTTT. It codes for CASSIRESTGELFF.

The chain carries TRBV7-2 and TRBJ1-2; no definite D call. V lost 4 bases, J lost 6 bases, and 15 bases lay in between. Germline V gene sequence: CDR1 SGHTA, CDR2 FQGNSA. This CDR3 has 14 amino acids. CDR3 loop: CASSSGLHGNGYTF. In DNA form, the CDR3 reads TGTGCCAGCAGCTCGGGATTACATGGTAATGGCTACACCTTC.

This chain joins TRBV27 and TRBJ2-3, with 8 bases aligning to TRBD2. V lost 1 base, J lost 3 bases, and 6 bases stayed unmatched. The CDR3 runs to 16 residues. The germline gives CDR1 MNHEY, CDR2 SMNVEV (reference sequence). DNA of the CDR3: TGTGCCAGCAGTTTATTGCCGGGAGGGCTGACAGATACGCAGTATTTT. Amino acids: CASSLLPGGLTDTQYF.

This chain links TRBV2 with TRBJ2-5; the match to TRBD2 covers 11 bases. Germline V CDR1 and CDR2: SNHLY, FYNNEI. The V and J ends lost 4 bases and 2 bases, in that order; junction bases with no gene match: 12. The CDR3 spans 18 residues. The CDR3 DNA reads TGTGCCAGCAGTGGCTCGGGACTAGCGGCGTGGGGGCAAGAGACCCAGTACTTC. It translates to CASSGSGLAAWGQETQYF. The complete variable domain, with remaining parts taken from reference TRBV2 and TRBJ2-5, reads EPEVTQTPSHQVTQMGQEVILRCVPISNHLYFYWYRQILGQKVEFLVSFYNNEISEKSEIFDDQFSVERPDGSNFTLKIRSTKLEDSAMYFCASSGSGLAAWGQETQYFGPGTRLLVL.

This chain links TRBV10-3 with TRBJ1-3, with D perhaps TRBD1 (6 bases). The CDR3 is 16 amino acids. Germline CDR1 ENHRY, CDR2 SYGVKD. V lost 3 bases and J lost 1, with 13 bases in between. CDR3 protein: CAISEGGVLSGNTIYF. The CDR3 nucleotides are TGTGCCATCAGTGAAGGGGGAGTTCTTTCTGGAAACACCATATATTTT.

This chain links TRBV18 with TRBJ1-1; possible D gene TRBD1, 6 bases. CDR1 and CDR2 (germline): KGHSH, LQKENI. V was clipped by 0 bases and J by 5 bases, with 10 bases between them. The CDR3 consists of 14 residues. CDR3 bases: TGTGCCAGCTCACCACCCCAGGGGAGAACTGAAGCTTTCTTT. Translated, it gives CASSPPQGRTEAFF. Full variable domain (remainder filled in from reference TRBV18 and TRBJ1-1): NAGVMQNPRHLVRRRGQEARLRCSPMKGHSHVYWYRQLPEEGLKFMVYLQKENIIDESGMPKERFSAEFPKEGPSILRIQQVVRGDSAAYFCASSPPQGRTEAFFGQGTRLTVV.

V gene TRBV9 combines with J gene TRBJ2-7; 12 bases fit TRBD2. V lost 0 bases and J lost 7; bases outside the gene matches: 14. Germline CDR1 SGDLS, CDR2 YYNGEE. The CDR3 length is 18 residues. Here the CDR3 reads CASSVGGSLAGGLGEQYF. CDR3 in DNA: TGTGCCAGCAGCGTAGGAGGTTCACTAGCGGGGGGTCTTGGTGAGCAGTACTTC.

Of note for this clone: The final CDR3 position lacks the conserved phenylalanine or tryptophan, pointing to a likely read error. The limits of the CDR3 on the DNA are not certain, so only TCRdb's listed CDR3 is given. The chain combines TRBV30 with TRBJ2-6; the D call TRBD1 from the table was never checked on the DNA. Germline CDR1 is GTSNPN and CDR2 is SVGIG (reference sequence). 10 amino acids form the CDR3, both terminal residues included. The CDR3 loop reads CAWSRQGGTA.

Written as DNA, the CDR3 is TGTGCCAGCAGCTTTTTAGTGCGCGGGAGCGGCGAGCAGTACTTC. It specifies CASSFLVRGSGEQYF. V usage is TRBV13 and J usage is TRBJ2-7; 7 nucleotides line up with TRBD2. Per germline, CDR1 PRHDT and CDR2 FYEKMQ (reference sequence). Losses at the gene ends were 3 bases for V and 6 bases for J; bases not matched to a gene: 11. The CDR3 sequence is 15 residues long.

The rearrangement links TRBV25-1 to TRBJ2-7; TRBD1 matches at 7 bases. This CDR3 comprises 13 residues. Per the germline V gene, CDR1 is MGHDK and CDR2 is SYGVNS. V lost 5 bases to trimming and J lost 4 bases; unmatched junction nucleotides: 5. The CDR3 spells CASSPGQNYEQYF. CDR3 nucleotides: TGTGCCAGCAGTCCGGGACAGAATTACGAGCAGTACTTC.

The chain links TRBV4-2 to TRBJ1-2; 7 bases line up with TRBD1. The germline CDR1 and CDR2 sequences are LGHNA and YNFKEQ. Unmatched junction bases numbered 5, after V lost 4 bases and J lost 3 bases. There are 14 residues in the CDR3. The DNA of the CDR3 is TGTGCCAGCAGCCCTGACAGGGACTACTATGGCTACACCTTC. Translating gives CASSPDRDYYGYTF.

This chain joins TRBV7-9 and TRBJ2-3; 7 nucleotides align to TRBD2. V gave up 2 bases and J gave up 1 base; unmatched junction bases: 15. CDR3 length: 19 amino acids. In germline, CDR1 is SEHNR, CDR2 FQNEAQ (reference sequence). CDR3 loop: CASSLIASPSREGTDTQYF. The CDR3 DNA follows: TGTGCCAGCAGCTTAATAGCCAGCCCTAGCCGGGAGGGCACAGATACGCAGTATTTT.

The chain couples TRBV7-9 to TRBJ2-3; a possible D gene is TRBD2 (5 bases). Germline CDR1 and CDR2: SEHNR and FQNEAQ (reference sequence). V lost 0 bases, J lost 5 bases, and 9 bases lay in between. This CDR3 comprises 14 residues. The CDR3 nucleotides are TGTGCCAGCAGCTTAGCGGGAGCGGTAGATACGCAGTATTTT. Amino acid sequence: CASSLAGAVDTQYF.

The V and J genes are TRBV2 and TRBJ2-7, with 9 bases matching TRBD1. After removal of 6 bases from V and 2 bases from J, the junction contained 8 bases not matched to a gene. The CDR3 loop spans 15 amino acids. Per the germline V gene, CDR1 is SNHLY and CDR2 is FYNNEI. Here the CDR3 DNA reads TGTGCCAGCAGCCTCGAGACAGGGGGACCCTACGAGCAGTACTTC. Its translation: CASSLETGGPYEQYF.

V usage is TRBV5-6 and J usage is TRBJ1-4; D remains unclear. Germline V gene lookup returns CDR1 SGHDT and CDR2 YYEEEE. This CDR3 contains 13 residues. V was trimmed by 3 bases and J by 4 bases, leaving 7 bases between them. Here the CDR3 DNA reads TGTGCCAGCAGCTCGCACAATAATGAAAAACTGTTTTTT. Translating gives CASSSHNNEKLFF.

A note on this clone: Within the sample, other DNA sequences also encode this same CDR3. The chain carries TRBV18 and TRBJ2-1, with 7 bases that match TRBD2. The length of the CDR3 is 16 residues. The ends lost 3 bases at V and 9 bases at J; junction bases unmatched: 14. Per germline, CDR1 KGHSH and CDR2 LQKENI. Here the CDR3 DNA reads TGTGCCAGCTCACCCTCAAGGGGAGGGAGATGGGCTGAGCAGTTCTTC. This translates into CASSPSRGGRWAEQFF.